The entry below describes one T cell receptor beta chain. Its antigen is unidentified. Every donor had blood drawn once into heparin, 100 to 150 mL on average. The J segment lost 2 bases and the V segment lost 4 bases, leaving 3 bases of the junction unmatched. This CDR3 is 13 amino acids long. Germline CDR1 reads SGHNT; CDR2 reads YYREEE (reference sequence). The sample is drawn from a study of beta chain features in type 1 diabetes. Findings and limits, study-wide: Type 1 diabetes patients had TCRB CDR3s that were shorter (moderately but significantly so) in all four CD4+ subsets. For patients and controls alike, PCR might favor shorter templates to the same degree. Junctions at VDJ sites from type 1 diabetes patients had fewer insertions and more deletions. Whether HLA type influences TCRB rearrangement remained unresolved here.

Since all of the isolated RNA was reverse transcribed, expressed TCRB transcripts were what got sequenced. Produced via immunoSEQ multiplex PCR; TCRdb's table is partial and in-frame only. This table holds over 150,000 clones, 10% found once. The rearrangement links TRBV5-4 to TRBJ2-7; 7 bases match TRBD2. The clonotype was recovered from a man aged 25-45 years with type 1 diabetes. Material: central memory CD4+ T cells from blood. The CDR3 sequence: CASSPGTTYEQYF. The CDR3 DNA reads TGTGCCAGCAGCCCCGGGACTACCTACGAGCAGTACTTC.